This TCR beta chain was identified in a study of T cell responses to AZD1222 COVID-19 vaccine. Using immunoSEQ multiplex PCR, the repertoire was profiled, and TCRdb retains in-frame clones only, with some absent. The sample gives about 190,000 clones, roughly nine tenths of which show up once; approximately 6.9% is in the top ten. Concerning this clone: Antigen specificity is unknown.

General observations from the study: It was only a handful of AZD1222 recipients who were seropositive at baseline. Nearly half of spike-specific TCRs reportedly target unmutated variant regions. Donors were mostly white British, more females; clonal diversity possibly underestimated. Repertoires were collected only later (after the peak T cell response had occurred).

The ends were cut back, 0 bases at V and 3 bases at J, with 18 bases in the middle. Germline CDR1 is KGHSH and CDR2 is LQKENI. The CDR3 covers 18 residues. The V call is TRBV18, the J call TRBJ2-1; the D gene is possibly TRBD2 (5 bases). The clonotype was recovered from an adult in good health. Sequences were derived from peripheral blood, sampled on day 0 of AZD1222 vaccination. CDR3 DNA: TGTGCCAGCTCACCACCGGTACTGTACGGAGGAGTCTACAATGAGCAGTTCTTC. Translating gives CASSPPVLYGGVYNEQFF.